This T cell receptor (beta chain) was sequenced in a study of blood T cell repertoires in COVID-19. Study overall: The cDNA or gDNA used as material had been derived from T cells, B-cell-depleted T cells, or PBMCs.

Adults between roughly 18 and 90 years of age took part from about 24 US areas. Recovered status applied to Cohort 3 donors who had two consecutive negative PCRs. It also applied to those with clearance or with symptom resolution. Method: immunoSEQ multiplex PCR; TCRdb's copy keeps in-frame clones and lacks some. The repertoire holds roughly 250,000 clones, 80% to 90% seen once, with around 4.5% in the top ten. The clonotype was recovered from a woman aged 25-40 years who had recovered from COVID-19. What was sequenced was PBMCs or T cells enriched from blood (not recorded which).

CDR3 sequence reads: CASSQEIGGAPFSQHF. As DNA, the CDR3 is TGTGCCAGCAGCCAAGAGATTGGGGGGGCCCCATTTTCCCAGCATTTT. The V gene is TRBV4-2, the J gene TRBJ1-5, with a tentative D call TRBD1 (6 bases). Per the germline V gene, CDR1 is LGHNA and CDR2 is YNFKEQ. The ends were cut back, 0 bases at V and 11 bases at J, with 20 bases in the middle. The CDR3 contains 16 residues.